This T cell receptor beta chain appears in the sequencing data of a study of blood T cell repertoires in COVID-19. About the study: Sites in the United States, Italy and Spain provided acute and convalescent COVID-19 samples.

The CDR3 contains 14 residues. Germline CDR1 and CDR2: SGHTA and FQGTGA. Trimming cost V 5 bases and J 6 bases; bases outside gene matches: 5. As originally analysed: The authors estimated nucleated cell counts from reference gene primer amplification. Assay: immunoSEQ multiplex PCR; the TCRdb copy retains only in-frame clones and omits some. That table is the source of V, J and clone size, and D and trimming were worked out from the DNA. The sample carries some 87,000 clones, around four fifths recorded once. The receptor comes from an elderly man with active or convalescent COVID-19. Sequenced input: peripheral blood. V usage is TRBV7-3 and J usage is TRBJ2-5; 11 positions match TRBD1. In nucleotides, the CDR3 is TGTGCCAGCAGCACAGGACAGGGGGCGAAGACCCAGTACTTC. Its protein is CASSTGQGAKTQYF.